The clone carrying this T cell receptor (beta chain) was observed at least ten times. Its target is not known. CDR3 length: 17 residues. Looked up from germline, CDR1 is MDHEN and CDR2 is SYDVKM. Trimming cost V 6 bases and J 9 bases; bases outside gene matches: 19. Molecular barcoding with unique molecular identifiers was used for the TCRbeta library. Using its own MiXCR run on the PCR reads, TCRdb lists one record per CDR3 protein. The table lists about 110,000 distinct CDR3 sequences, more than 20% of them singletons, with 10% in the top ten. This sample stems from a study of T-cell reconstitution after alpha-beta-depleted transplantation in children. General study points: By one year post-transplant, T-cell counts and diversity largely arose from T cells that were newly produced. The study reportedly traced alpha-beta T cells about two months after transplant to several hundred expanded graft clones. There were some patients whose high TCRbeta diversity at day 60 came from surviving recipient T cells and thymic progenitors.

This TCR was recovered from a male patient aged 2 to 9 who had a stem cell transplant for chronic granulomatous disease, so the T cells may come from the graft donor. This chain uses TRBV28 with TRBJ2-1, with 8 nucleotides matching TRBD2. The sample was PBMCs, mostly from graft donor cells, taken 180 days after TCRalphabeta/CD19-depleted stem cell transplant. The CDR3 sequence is CASSYPGLVHAYPEQFF. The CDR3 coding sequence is TGTGCCAGCAGCTACCCGGGACTAGTGCACGCCTACCCTGAGCAGTTCTTC.